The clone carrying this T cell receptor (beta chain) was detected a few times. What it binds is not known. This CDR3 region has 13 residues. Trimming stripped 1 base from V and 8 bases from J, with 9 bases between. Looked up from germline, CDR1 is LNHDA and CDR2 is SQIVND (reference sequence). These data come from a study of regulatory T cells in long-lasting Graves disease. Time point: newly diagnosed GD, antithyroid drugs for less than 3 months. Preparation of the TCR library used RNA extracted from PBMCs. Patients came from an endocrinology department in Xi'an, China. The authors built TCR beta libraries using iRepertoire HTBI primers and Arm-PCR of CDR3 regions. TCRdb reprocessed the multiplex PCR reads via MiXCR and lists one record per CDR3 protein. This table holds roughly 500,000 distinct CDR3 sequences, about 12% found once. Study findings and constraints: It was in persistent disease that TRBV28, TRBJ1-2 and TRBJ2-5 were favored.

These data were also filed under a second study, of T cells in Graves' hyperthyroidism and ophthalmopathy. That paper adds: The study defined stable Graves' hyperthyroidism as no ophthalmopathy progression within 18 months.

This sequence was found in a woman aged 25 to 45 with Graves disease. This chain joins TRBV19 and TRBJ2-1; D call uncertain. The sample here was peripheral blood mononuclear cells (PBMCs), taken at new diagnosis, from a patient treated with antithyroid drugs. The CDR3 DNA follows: TGTGCCAGTAGTATAGGGACCAGGTATGAGCAGTTCTTC. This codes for CASSIGTRYEQFF.